This T cell receptor beta chain was sequenced for a study of cytomegalovirus exposure and HLA in healthy donors. Study-level information: The roughly 120 validation repertoires, a later analysis reported, used the same platform as the approximately 630 first-cohort repertoires.

This clone occurred a few times. Its specificity is not known. Clones were sequenced by immunoSEQ multiplex PCR, and TCRdb holds only the in-frame ones, with some missing. The repertoire holds approximately 150,000 clones, with around 90% as singletons. Study-level findings and limits: In vitro work confirmed that three CMV-associated chains recognize CMV antigens. According to a later analysis, TCR clusters from the first cohort tended to co-occur in the 90 to 150 validation repertoires.

Sequencing used PBMCs. This clonotype was sampled from a man between 18 and 35 years old in good health and CMV-seropositive.

In nucleotides, the CDR3 is TGTGCCAGCAGCCAAGGTCCAGGGAGGCAGCCCCAGCATTTT. Translated: CASSQGPGRQPQHF. This chain uses TRBV4-2 with TRBJ1-5; D might be TRBD1 (5 bases). Germline-derived CDR1 and CDR2 are LGHNA and YNFKEQ. This CDR3 spans 14 amino acids. Trimming shortened V by 1 base and J by 7 bases, and 11 bases separated the two germline ends.